These 17 T cell receptor beta chains share one sample of origin, sequenced in a study of blood T cell repertoires in COVID-19. This table comes from immunoSEQ multiplex PCR, and its TCRdb copy is limited to in-frame clones, with some not included. The sample consists of under 100,000 clones, about nine tenths of them appearing once. Sequencing used peripheral blood. The receptors here all came from a woman aged 70-85 years with acute or convalescent COVID-19.

The chain employs TRBV3-1 (or the pseudogene TRBV3-2) and TRBJ1-5; TRBD1 matches 10 bases. Per germline, CDR1 LGHDT and CDR2 YNNKEL (reference sequence). The length of the CDR3 is 17 residues. Trimming at V came to 1 base and at J to 6 bases, leaving 9 bases not matched to a gene. The CDR3 nucleotides read TGTGCCAGCAGCCAAGGGCCGGGACAGGGGTATAGTCAGCCCCAGCATTTT. It specifies CASSQGPGQGYSQPQHF.

The genes are TRBV3-1 (or the pseudogene TRBV3-2) and TRBJ1-1, with a possible D match to TRBD1 (5 bases). CDR1 and CDR2 from the germline V gene are LGHDT and YNNKEL (reference sequence). CDR3 length equals 12 residues. Trimming removed 3 bases from V and 10 bases from J, with 12 bases in between. The CDR3 region has the DNA TGTGCCAGCAGCCATTTGGGCGGGGGAGCTTTCTTT. Translated: CASSHLGGGAFF.

The rearrangement joins TRBV28 to TRBJ1-4; 8 nucleotides line up with TRBD1. Germline loops: CDR1 MDHEN, CDR2 SYDVKM. J gave up 7 bases and V 5 bases, and 12 bases lay outside the gene matches. The CDR3 length is 16 residues. CDR3 coding DNA: TGTGCCAGCAGTGCCGCCCCAGACAGGGGTACTGAAAAACTGTTTTTT. Translating it yields CASSAAPDRGTEKLFF.

The chain's CDR3 is CSVEEALGGYTF. The CDR3 coding sequence is TGCAGCGTTGAAGAAGCGCTGGGTGGCTACACCTTC. This chain joins TRBV29-1 and TRBJ1-2; D remains ambiguous. This CDR3 contains 12 residues. V lost 0 bases and J 7 bases, leaving 9 bases between the germline ends. The germline CDR1 and CDR2 sequences are SQVTM and ANQGSEA.

This chain links TRBV7-2 with TRBJ2-2; TRBD1 matches 11 bases. CDR1 SGHTA and CDR2 FQGNSA come from the germline V gene. This CDR3 spans 17 amino acids. Losses at the gene ends were 4 bases for V and 4 bases for J; bases not matched to a gene: 8. The CDR3, as DNA: TGTGCCAGCAGCTCGGGACAGGGGGTCACTATCACCGGGGAGCTGTTTTTT. As protein: CASSSGQGVTITGELFF.

The chain combines TRBV10-3 with TRBJ1-5; 7 positions match TRBD1. V shed 3 bases, J shed 0 bases, and the junction held 2 bases outside the gene matches. Per the germline V gene, CDR1 is ENHRY and CDR2 is SYGVKD. This CDR3 contains 15 residues. The chain's CDR3 is CAISDGQASNQPQHF. DNA of the CDR3: TGTGCCATCAGTGACGGACAGGCTAGCAATCAGCCCCAGCATTTT.

This clone was counted once. This chain joins TRBV21-1 and TRBJ2-3; TRBD2, the table's D call, was not compared with the DNA. TRBV21-1 is recorded as a pseudogene. The CDR3 loop spans 17 amino acids. CDR3 sequence reads: CASSKAGTSTGTDTQYF. CDR3 nucleotide sequence: TGTGCCAGCAGCAAAGCCGGGACTAGCACGGGAACAGATACGCAGTATTTT.

The genes are TRBV12-3 or TRBV12-4 and TRBJ1-2, with TRBD1 as a possible D gene (5 bases). The ends were cut back, 8 bases at V and 5 bases at J, with 15 bases in the middle. CDR3 length equals 13 residues. CDR3 loop: CASLKPGAYGYTF. The CDR3 coding sequence is TGTGCCAGCCTAAAGCCTGGGGCATATGGCTACACCTTC.

The gene calls are TRBV5-1 and TRBJ2-1; D is undetermined. Deletions cut 0 bases from V and 6 bases from J, with 7 bases between. Germline assignment: CDR1 SGHRS and CDR2 YFSETQ. This CDR3 spans 13 amino acids. CDR3 amino acids: CASSLGASNEQFF. CDR3 bases: TGCGCCAGCAGCTTGGGCGCCTCCAATGAGCAGTTCTTC.

V and J are TRBV19 and TRBJ1-5, with D perhaps matching TRBD1 (6 bases). Trimming took off 6 bases at V and 7 bases at J, with 13 bases between the two ends. Germline-derived CDR1 and CDR2 are LNHDA and SQIVND (reference sequence). CDR3 size: 13 residues. The DNA of the CDR3 is TGTGCCAGTAGCCCCACAGGGAGCCAGCCCCAGCATTTT. Translation gives CASSPTGSQPQHF.

This rearrangement joins TRBV9 to TRBJ1-1, with TRBD1 matching 7 bases. This CDR3 has 15 amino acids. Germline CDR1 SGDLS, CDR2 YYNGEE. V dropped 3 bases and J dropped 0; count of bases not matched to a gene: 5. CDR3 sequence (DNA): TGTGCCAGCAGCGCAAGACAGGGAGTGAACACTGAAGCTTTCTTT. It encodes CASSARQGVNTEAFF.

The chain couples TRBV9 to TRBJ2-1, with 10 bases fitting TRBD2. J lost 3 bases, V lost 1 base, and 1 base had no gene match. This CDR3 spans 15 amino acids. Per the germline V gene, CDR1 is SGDLS and CDR2 is YYNGEE. DNA for the CDR3: TGTGCCAGCAGCGTAAGCGGGGGGGGCTACAATGAGCAGTTCTTC. This translates into CASSVSGGGYNEQFF.

The chain recombines TRBV28 with TRBJ1-1; possibly TRBD1 for D (5 bases). Germline values: CDR1 MDHEN, CDR2 SYDVKM. This CDR3 is built from 14 residues. The germline V and J ends were trimmed by 4 bases and 3 bases, with 12 bases remaining between them. The CDR3 DNA reads as TGTGCCAGCAGTTCACACGGGACTTACACTGAAGCTTTCTTT. Its protein is CASSSHGTYTEAFF.

There are a few counts of this clone. The V gene is TRBV7-8, the J gene TRBJ1-3; D not certain. The CDR3 consists of 16 residues. The V end was cut by 5 bases, the J end by 0 bases, with 14 bases between. Germline assignment: CDR1 SGHVS and CDR2 FQNEAQ. Here the CDR3 DNA reads TGTGCCAGCAGCCCAAGGTTCGGGGACTCTGGAAACACCATATATTTT. Its translation: CASSPRFGDSGNTIYF.

This chain joins TRBV7-9 and TRBJ2-7; D perhaps matches TRBD2 (6 bases). V dropped 1 base and J dropped 0 bases, with 10 bases sitting between them. CDR3 length: 15 amino acids. Per the germline V gene, CDR1 is SEHNR and CDR2 is FQNEAQ (reference sequence). The CDR3 DNA sequence: TGTGCCAGCAGCTTAGAAGGAGGGAGCTCCTACGAGCAGTACGTC. It is translated as CASSLEGGSSYEQYV.

This sequence joins TRBV25-1 and TRBJ2-3; no clear D gene. The CDR3 sequence is 15 residues long. Germline V gives CDR1 MGHDK, CDR2 SYGVNS. V lost 0 bases and J 2 bases, leaving 9 bases between the germline ends. This CDR3 is CASSEYGGFTDTQYF. The CDR3 DNA reads TGTGCCAGCAGTGAATATGGCGGATTCACAGATACGCAGTATTTT.

The V call is TRBV2, the J call TRBJ1-5; perhaps TRBD1 as D (6 bases). The V gene lost 3 bases and the J gene lost 7 bases, with 10 bases spanning the gap. Looked up from germline, CDR1 is SNHLY and CDR2 is FYNNEI. The CDR3 length is 13 residues. CDR3: CASSDGRGQPQHF. For the CDR3, the DNA is TGTGCCAGCAGTGATGGCAGGGGACAGCCCCAGCATTTT.